Presented here are 20 T cell receptor beta chains from one specimen sequenced in a study of blood T cell repertoires in COVID-19. TCRdb keeps only in-frame clones here, not all; method: immunoSEQ multiplex PCR. The table shows 52,000 or so clones, with about 70% occurring only once. Sequences were obtained from peripheral blood. Receptors originate from a man aged 50 to 59 with active or convalescent COVID-19.

The CDR3 region is CASSYAPVRRTEAFF. The CDR3 DNA reads as TGTGCCAGCAGTTACGCCCCTGTGAGGCGCACTGAAGCTTTCTTT. This chain uses TRBV6-5 with TRBJ1-1; D unresolved. Trimming removed 2 bases from V and 4 bases from J, with 14 bases in between. The germline gives CDR1 MNHEY, CDR2 SVGAGI. The CDR3 runs to 15 residues.

J is TRBJ1-5 and V is TRBV18; possibly TRBD1 for D (5 bases). The CDR3 contains 15 residues. Trimming took 6 bases from V and 0 from J, leaving 12 bases between them. Germline-derived CDR1 and CDR2 are KGHSH and LQKENI. For the CDR3, the DNA is TGTGCCAGCTCCATTGACAGACATAGCAATCAGCCCCAGCATTTT. This codes for CASSIDRHSNQPQHF.

The chain carries TRBV5-1 and TRBJ2-5; a weak D match, TRBD1 (5 bases). The V gene's germline CDR1 is SGHRS and CDR2 YFSETQ. The CDR3 contains 15 residues. Trimming cost V 7 bases and J 1 base, with 17 bases left between them. The CDR3 here is CASSEGLGVQETQYF. CDR3 bases: TGCGCCAGCTCCGAAGGTTTAGGGGTCCAAGAGACCCAGTACTTC.

The V and J genes are TRBV7-9 and TRBJ2-7, with D uncertain. CDR1 is SEHNR and CDR2 is FQNEAQ in the germline V gene (reference sequence). CDR3 length: 13 residues. V was cut by 3 bases and J by 0 bases, with 6 bases left in between. Written as DNA, the CDR3 is TGTGCCAGCAGCTTTCGGAGCTCCTACGAGCAGTACTTC. This sequence encodes CASSFRSSYEQYF.

This clone was seen only once. This rearrangement joins TRBV4-1 to TRBJ1-1; TRBD1 is a possible D gene (6 bases). V lost 0 bases, J lost 1 base, and 15 bases lay in between. The CDR3 extends over 17 amino acids. Germline V gene data show CDR1 as MGHRA and CDR2 as YSYEKL. CDR3 bases: TGCGCCAGCAGCCAAGATTTGAGTGGACAGACGAACACTGAAGCTTTCTTT. It is translated as CASSQDLSGQTNTEAFF.

CDR3 sequence reads: CSVEGGTGGLNTEAFF. The CDR3, as DNA: TGCAGCGTGGAGGGAGGGACAGGGGGCTTAAACACTGAAGCTTTCTTT. This chain links TRBV29-1 with TRBJ1-1, with 12 nucleotides matching TRBD1. Germline values: CDR1 SQVTM, CDR2 ANQGSEA. The CDR3 consists of 16 residues. Trimming removed 6 bases from V and 2 bases from J; junction bases left unmatched: 10.

The J gene is TRBJ1-6, the V gene TRBV7-8, with TRBD1 as a possible D gene (6 bases). Trimming cost V 5 bases and J 5 bases, with 16 bases left between them. Germline CDR1 is SGHVS and CDR2 is FQNEAQ. The CDR3 is made up of 16 amino acids. CDR3 sequence: CASSVGTGKHNSPLHF. Written as DNA, the CDR3 is TGTGCCAGCAGCGTGGGTACAGGGAAGCATAATTCACCCCTCCACTTT.

This clone was observed a handful of times. The CDR3 is CSVLRDTDTQYF. CDR3 DNA: TGCAGCGTCCTCCGGGACACAGATACGCAGTATTTT. This chain uses TRBV29-1 with TRBJ2-3, with D possibly TRBD2 on 5 matching bases. Germline-derived CDR1 and CDR2 are SQVTM and ANQGSEA. Trimming removed 6 bases at V and 2 bases at J, with 9 bases between. The CDR3 contains 12 residues.

The chain combines TRBV7-9 with TRBJ1-1, with no clear D. From germline, CDR1 is SEHNR and CDR2 FQNEAQ (reference sequence). Trimming removed 0 bases at V and 3 bases at J, with 8 bases between. The CDR3 spans 14 residues. The CDR3 loop reads CASSLAVGYTEAFF. The CDR3 DNA is TGTGCCAGCAGCTTAGCCGTGGGCTACACTGAAGCTTTCTTT.

This chain uses TRBV11-2 with TRBJ1-1, with D hard to call. The V end was cut by 3 bases, the J end by 4 bases, with 12 bases between. The CDR3 spans 14 residues. CDR1 is SGHAT, CDR2 FQNNGV, per germline. The CDR3 reads CASSFLFSSTEAFF. The CDR3, as DNA: TGTGCCAGCAGCTTCCTTTTTAGCAGCACTGAAGCTTTCTTT. Drawing the rest from reference TRBV11-2 and TRBJ1-1, the complete variable domain is EAGVAQSPRYKIIEKRQSVAFWCNPISGHATLYWYQQILGQGPKLLIQFQNNGVVDDSQLPKDRFSAERLKGVDSTLKIQPAKLEDSAVYLCASSFLFSSTEAFFGQGTRLTVV.

This clone came up a few times. The V and J genes are TRBV7-3 and TRBJ2-7, with D maybe TRBD1 (6 bases). Trimming took 6 bases from V and 2 from J, leaving 20 bases between them. The CDR3 is made up of 16 amino acids. CDR1 and CDR2 (germline): SGHTA, FQGTGA. The CDR3 reads CASSRIWPGHPYEQYF. The CDR3 region has the DNA TGTGCCAGCAGTCGGATCTGGCCGGGACATCCCTACGAGCAGTACTTC.

The V gene is TRBV6-1, the J gene TRBJ2-5, with D unresolved. Germline assignment: CDR1 MNHNS and CDR2 SASEGT. The CDR3 has 14 residues. Trimming removed 1 base at V and 6 bases at J, with 12 bases between. CDR3 sequence: CASSEGGFGKTQYF. The CDR3 DNA reads as TGTGCCAGCAGTGAAGGCGGTTTTGGCAAGACCCAGTACTTC.

The gene calls are TRBV19 and TRBJ1-6; 8 bases match TRBD1. CDR1 is LNHDA and CDR2 is SQIVND in the germline V gene (reference sequence). The ends lost 6 bases at V and 8 bases at J; junction bases unmatched: 3. This CDR3 has 13 residues. CDR3 amino acids: CASSRGQDSPLHF. The CDR3 nucleotides are TGTGCCAGTAGCAGGGGGCAGGATTCACCCCTCCACTTT.

The J gene is TRBJ2-1, the V gene TRBV7-8, with D possibly being TRBD2 (6 bases). The CDR3 has 14 amino acids. Germline V gene sequence: CDR1 SGHVS, CDR2 FQNEAQ. The V end lost 5 bases, the J end lost 6 bases, and 14 bases lay between the germline ends. CDR3 loop: CASSGISGFNEQFF. The CDR3 DNA sequence: TGTGCCAGCAGCGGCATTAGCGGCTTCAATGAGCAGTTCTTC.

This clone was counted only a few times. The chain links TRBV5-1 to TRBJ1-4; a weak D match, TRBD1 (6 bases). This CDR3 region has 17 residues. Per the germline V gene, CDR1 is SGHRS and CDR2 is YFSETQ. The germline V and J ends were trimmed by 0 bases and 2 bases, with 14 bases remaining between them. The DNA of the CDR3 is TGCGCCAGCAGCTTGGCCGGGGGGCGCGGTACTAATGAAAAACTGTTTTTT. Amino acids: CASSLAGGRGTNEKLFF.

This clone has just a few counts. The chain couples TRBV29-1 to TRBJ2-1; 12 bases match TRBD2. This CDR3 is 13 amino acids long. V gave up 6 bases and J gave up 9 bases; unmatched junction bases: 6. The germline V gene encodes CDR1 SQVTM and CDR2 ANQGSEA. The CDR3: CSVSSGGAGEQFF. Here the CDR3 DNA reads TGCAGCGTATCTAGCGGGGGGGCCGGTGAGCAGTTCTTC.

The gene calls are TRBV29-1 and TRBJ2-1; 11 nucleotides match TRBD2. The trim removed 6 bases at V and 9 bases at J, leaving 13 bases unmatched. This CDR3 is built from 15 residues. Germline V CDR1 and CDR2: SQVTM, ANQGSEA. Here the CDR3 DNA reads TGCAGCGTCCTCCCGGGACTAGCGGCATTGGGTGAGCAGTTCTTC. Protein sequence: CSVLPGLAALGEQFF.

The chain joins TRBV7-3 to TRBJ1-6, with 8 positions matching TRBD1. This CDR3 comprises 13 residues. V was clipped by 5 bases and J by 9 bases; unmatched bases: 3. Germline assignment: CDR1 SGHTA and CDR2 FQGTGA. The CDR3: CASSVDRGSPLHF. The CDR3 coding sequence is TGTGCCAGCAGCGTTGACAGGGGTTCACCCCTCCACTTT.

This chain joins TRBV9 and TRBJ2-1; the D gene is possibly TRBD1 (5 bases). Trimming removed 5 bases at V and 3 bases at J, with 6 bases between. CDR3 length: 12 amino acids. In germline, CDR1 is SGDLS, CDR2 YYNGEE. The CDR3 coding sequence is TGTGCCAGCAGAGGGGACTACAATGAGCAGTTCTTC. Translating gives CASRGDYNEQFF.

The gene calls are TRBV19 and TRBJ2-5, with 8 nucleotides matching TRBD1. The CDR3 is made up of 13 amino acids. Trimming removed 8 bases from V and 6 bases from J; junction bases left unmatched: 8. Per germline, CDR1 LNHDA and CDR2 SQIVND (reference sequence). As DNA, the CDR3 is TGTGCCAGTGGAGCGACAGGGGTGAAGACCCAGTACTTC. It yields the protein CASGATGVKTQYF.